The text below deals with one TCR beta chain. This clone was found a few times. Its antigen is still unknown. No base-level quality is on record; no much larger clone is a single base apart. Trimming costs V 5 bases and J 6 bases, and their ends lie 8 bases apart. From its cysteine to its phenylalanine, the CDR3 spans 13 amino acids. Only the CDR3 DNA stays, 39 bases, in frame from base 1. The germline V gene (reference sequence) sets CDR1 to LNHDA and CDR2 to SQIVND. This entry comes from a study of EBV T-cell therapy then PD-1 blockade in nasopharyngeal carcinoma (dated by TCRdb to the early 2020s). Genomic DNA was extracted from sorted cells using the Qiagen DNeasy Kit. TCR beta chain deep sequencing was performed on the immunoSEQ platform. In the original analysis: The immunoSEQ Analyzer software was used to analyze the repertoire data. TCRdb limited this immuneACCESS table to in-frame rearrangements with V and J called. A share of clones is missing; checked studies link under half to unresolved V genes, and the rest is unexplained. Clone size and the V and J calls come from that table; the DNA yielded D and trimming. This sample is represented by about 23,000 clones; roughly 84% of them were singletons. Approximately 29% of the sample is in the top ten clones.

The sample's treatment or condition label, in plain terms: AdE1-LMPpoly-expanded autologous EBV-specific T-cell therapy followed by anti-PD-1 nivolumab. The sequence came from a man in his forties with nasopharyngeal carcinoma. The sequences come from CD8+ T cells from blood, collected at approximately day 60 from a patient whose treatment included autologous EBV-specific T cells and nivolumab. Rearrangement joined TRBV19 to TRBJ1-6; the D gene assignment is ambiguous. The CDR3 here reads CASSGGGNSPLHF. At the DNA level, the sequence is TGTGCCAGTAGTGGAGGAGGTAATTCACCCCTCCACTTT.